This TCR beta chain was sequenced in a study of blood T cell repertoires in COVID-19. At the level of the study: There were acute and convalescent COVID-19 samples, and they came from the United States, Italy and Spain. T cells, B-cell-depleted T cells, or PBMCs provided the cDNA or gDNA that served as material.

Methods used by the authors: By means of reference gene primer amplification, nucleated cell counts were estimated. The protocol was immunoSEQ multiplex PCR, while the TCRdb copy is restricted to in-frame clones and leaves out a portion. That table is the source of V, J and clone size, and D and trimming were worked out from the DNA. The data contain 210,000 or so clones, around nine tenths of them seen just once; the ten biggest clones take up roughly 5.6%. Germline assignment: CDR1 MGHRA and CDR2 YSYEKL. The CDR3 extends over 16 amino acids. V was pared by 4 bases and J by 2 bases, with 18 bases between.

The receptor was derived from a woman aged 40 to 50 who had recovered from COVID-19. The specimen sequenced was peripheral blood. The chain couples TRBV4-1 to TRBJ2-7; weak D call: TRBD2 (5 bases). CDR3 bases: TGCGCCAGCAGCCCCTCAGAGGCGGGCAGGACCTACGAGCAGTACTTC. It specifies CASSPSEAGRTYEQYF.